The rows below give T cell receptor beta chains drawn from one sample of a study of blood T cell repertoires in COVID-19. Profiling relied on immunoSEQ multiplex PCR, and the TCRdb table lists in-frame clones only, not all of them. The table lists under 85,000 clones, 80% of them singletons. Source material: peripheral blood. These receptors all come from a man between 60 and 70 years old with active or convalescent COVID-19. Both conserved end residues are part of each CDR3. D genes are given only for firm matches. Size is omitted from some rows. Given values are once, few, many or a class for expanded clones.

CDR3nt: TGTGCCAGCAGCTTAAGGGACTTAACCTACGAGCAGTACTTC; CDR3aa: CASSLRDLTYEQYF; j_gene: TRBJ2-7; v_gene: TRBV7-9; abundance: .; d_gene: .
CDR3nt: TGTGCCAGCAGTTACGACGGACAGGGAAGTTCACCCCTCCACTTT; CDR3aa: CASSYDGQGSSPLHF; j_gene: TRBJ1-6; v_gene: TRBV6-2/TRBV6-3; abundance: .; d_gene: TRBD1
CDR3nt: TGCGCCAGCAGCCAAGACCCAAGCACAGATACGCAGTATTTT; CDR3aa: CASSQDPSTDTQYF; j_gene: TRBJ2-3; v_gene: TRBV4-3; abundance: .; d_gene: .
CDR3nt: TGTGCCAGCAGTCCAACCCCAGGGGCGGGGGGCCACCAGGGTAGCACAGATACGCAGTATTTT; CDR3aa: CASSPTPGAGGHQGSTDTQYF; j_gene: TRBJ2-3; v_gene: TRBV28; abundance: .; d_gene: TRBD2
CDR3nt: TGCAGCGTTGATGTAGGCTACACCTTC; CDR3aa: CSVDVGYTF; j_gene: TRBJ1-2; v_gene: TRBV29-1; abundance: .; d_gene: .
CDR3nt: TGTGCCAGCAGCTTTACCCGGACAACAAACTATGGCTACACCTTC; CDR3aa: CASSFTRTTNYGYTF; j_gene: TRBJ1-2; v_gene: TRBV5-8; abundance: .; d_gene: .
CDR3nt: TGTGCCAGCAGCCAATCTCTTGCGGGGGGGTACAATGAGCAGTTCTTC; CDR3aa: CASSQSLAGGYNEQFF; j_gene: TRBJ2-1; v_gene: TRBV4-2; abundance: .; d_gene: TRBD2
CDR3nt: TGTGCCAGCAGCACAGCGCAGGGTGGTTCCTTCGAGCAGTACTTC; CDR3aa: CASSTAQGGSFEQYF; j_gene: TRBJ2-7; v_gene: TRBV7-8; abundance: .; d_gene: .
CDR3nt: TGTGCCAGCAGCTTCGGCGGCCCTCGGGAGACCCAGTACTTC; CDR3aa: CASSFGGPRETQYF; j_gene: TRBJ2-5; v_gene: TRBV7-2; abundance: .; d_gene: .
CDR3nt: TGTGCCAGCAGGTACGGTAGGGGGCAGAACACTGAAGCTTTCTTT; CDR3aa: CASRYGRGQNTEAFF; j_gene: TRBJ1-1; v_gene: TRBV5-6; abundance: .; d_gene: TRBD1
CDR3nt: TGTGCCAGCAGTTTCTTCCAAGGGGGCGTTTACGAGCAGTACTTC; CDR3aa: CASSFFQGGVYEQYF; j_gene: TRBJ2-7; v_gene: TRBV27; abundance: .; d_gene: TRBD1
CDR3nt: TGTGCCAGCAGCCCCCAAGAGTCGGGGGGCTTCAATGGCTACACCTTC; CDR3aa: CASSPQESGGFNGYTF; j_gene: TRBJ1-2; v_gene: TRBV9; abundance: .; d_gene: .
CDR3nt: TGTGCCAGCAGCTTAGACAGGGCTAACTATGGCTACACCTTC; CDR3aa: CASSLDRANYGYTF; j_gene: TRBJ1-2; v_gene: TRBV7-3; abundance: .; d_gene: TRBD1
CDR3nt: TGCGCCAGCAGCTTGGAGGGGGGGAGCTCCTACAATGAGCAGTTCTTC; CDR3aa: CASSLEGGSSYNEQFF; j_gene: TRBJ2-1; v_gene: TRBV5-1; abundance: .; d_gene: .
CDR3nt: TGTGCCAGCAGCAAACAGGGCCAGCGGGAAAAACTGTTTTTT; CDR3aa: CASSKQGQREKLFF; j_gene: TRBJ1-4; v_gene: TRBV27; abundance: .; d_gene: .
CDR3nt: TGTGCCAGCAGCCCCCTTAGCGGGGTCCAAGAGACCCAGTACTTC; CDR3aa: CASSPLSGVQETQYF; j_gene: TRBJ2-5; v_gene: TRBV3-1/TRBV3-2; abundance: .; d_gene: TRBD2
CDR3nt: TGTGCCAGCAGCTTAGATCCCCCGGACAGAGCTAACTATGGCTACACCTTC; CDR3aa: CASSLDPPDRANYGYTF; j_gene: TRBJ1-2; v_gene: TRBV7-6; abundance: .; d_gene: .
CDR3nt: TGTGCCAGCAGTTCCAGCGGGGGACCCGGGGGTTACGAGCAGTACTTC; CDR3aa: CASSSSGGPGGYEQYF; j_gene: TRBJ2-7; v_gene: TRBV6-5; abundance: .; d_gene: TRBD2
CDR3nt: TGTGCCAGCAGCCAACTAGCGGGGGTCACAGATACGCAGTATTTT; CDR3aa: CASSQLAGVTDTQYF; j_gene: TRBJ2-3; v_gene: TRBV7-2; abundance: .; d_gene: TRBD2
CDR3nt: TGTGCCACCCAGCGCGGGGGAGGCTACGAGCAGTACTTC; CDR3aa: CATQRGGGYEQYF; j_gene: TRBJ2-7; v_gene: TRBV12-3/TRBV12-4; abundance: .; d_gene: TRBD2
CDR3nt: TGTGCCAGCAGCCAACCTACGGGGGGGGTTACCTACAATGAGCAGTTCTTC; CDR3aa: CASSQPTGGVTYNEQFF; j_gene: TRBJ2-1; v_gene: TRBV11-2; abundance: .; d_gene: TRBD2
CDR3nt: TGTGCCAGAGCCACAGGGGAAGATACGCAGTATTTT; CDR3aa: CARATGEDTQYF; j_gene: TRBJ2-3; v_gene: TRBV5-3; abundance: .; d_gene: TRBD1
CDR3nt: TGTGCTAGTGGCTCTCCGCACGCCCCGGGGGACACTGAAGCTTTCTTT; CDR3aa: CASGSPHAPGDTEAFF; j_gene: TRBJ1-1; v_gene: TRBV12-5; abundance: .; d_gene: .
CDR3nt: TGTGCCAGCAGCTTAGGGGGACAGGGCAATCAGCCCCAGCATTTT; CDR3aa: CASSLGGQGNQPQHF; j_gene: TRBJ1-5; v_gene: TRBV7-2; abundance: .; d_gene: TRBD1
CDR3nt: TGTGCCAGCAGTCCGGACAGATATGGCTACACCTTC; CDR3aa: CASSPDRYGYTF; j_gene: TRBJ1-2; v_gene: TRBV6-2/TRBV6-3; abundance: .; d_gene: .
CDR3nt: TGTGCCAGCAGCTTCCTTGGGGGGGCAGTGGGCACAGATACGCAGTATTTT; CDR3aa: CASSFLGGAVGTDTQYF; j_gene: TRBJ2-3; v_gene: TRBV7-9; abundance: .; d_gene: .
CDR3nt: TGTGCCAGCAGTTCACCCCCTCGGGGACAGGGGAACACTGAAGCTTTCTTT; CDR3aa: CASSSPPRGQGNTEAFF; j_gene: TRBJ1-1; v_gene: TRBV6-7; abundance: .; d_gene: TRBD1
CDR3nt: TGCGCCAGCAGCTTGGATTCCGGGAGGGACACCGGGGAGCTGTTTTTT; CDR3aa: CASSLDSGRDTGELFF; j_gene: TRBJ2-2; v_gene: TRBV5-1; abundance: .; d_gene: TRBD2
CDR3nt: TGCGCCAGCAGCCCCTTGGGGGTGACAGGCCCCAGAGAGCCCCAGCATTTT; CDR3aa: CASSPLGVTGPREPQHF; j_gene: TRBJ1-5; v_gene: TRBV4-1; abundance: .; d_gene: .
CDR3nt: TGTGCCAGTAGTAGAAACGAGGGAGAGACCCAGTACTTC; CDR3aa: CASSRNEGETQYF; j_gene: TRBJ2-5; v_gene: TRBV19; abundance: .; d_gene: .
CDR3nt: TGTGCCAGCAGCCAAGTACGGGTGGACAGAAACTATGGCTACACCTTC; CDR3aa: CASSQVRVDRNYGYTF; j_gene: TRBJ1-2; v_gene: TRBV4-2; abundance: .; d_gene: .
CDR3nt: TGTGCCAGCAGCAAAGCCCAGGGGCAGCCCCAGCATTTT; CDR3aa: CASSKAQGQPQHF; j_gene: TRBJ1-5; v_gene: TRBV21-1; abundance: few; d_gene: .
CDR3nt: TGTGCCAGTACATGGCGCGGGGGCGGGGAGACCCAGTACTTC; CDR3aa: CASTWRGGGETQYF; j_gene: TRBJ2-5; v_gene: TRBV19; abundance: .; d_gene: .
CDR3nt: TGCAGCGTTCAGGGGGCAGTTACTGAAGCTTTCTTT; CDR3aa: CSVQGAVTEAFF; j_gene: TRBJ1-1; v_gene: TRBV29-1; abundance: .; d_gene: TRBD1
CDR3nt: TGTGCCAGCAGCCTGGGACTAGCGGGGACCTCCACCCCCCGTGAGCAGTTCTTC; CDR3aa: CASSLGLAGTSTPREQFF; j_gene: TRBJ2-1; v_gene: TRBV3-1/TRBV3-2; abundance: .; d_gene: TRBD2